This T cell receptor (beta chain) derives from a study of blood T cell repertoires in COVID-19. Background on the study: The United States, Italy and Spain were the sources of the acute and convalescent COVID-19 samples. Sources were T cells, B-cell-depleted T cells, or PBMCs; the material itself was cDNA or gDNA.

Authors' processing steps: Amplification from reference gene primers served as the basis for estimated nucleated cell counts. Measured with immunoSEQ multiplex PCR; TCRdb has only the in-frame clones, and not every one. V and J calls and clone size are given by that table; D and trimming were obtained from the DNA. This table holds 180,000 or so clones, around 87% found once. V lost 1 base, J lost 7 bases, and 9 bases stayed unmatched. The CDR3 runs to 15 residues. In germline, CDR1 is MGHDK, CDR2 SYGVNS. The sample was peripheral blood. This clonotype was sampled from an elderly woman in a cohort sampled during active or convalescent COVID-19. V gene TRBV25-1 combines with J gene TRBJ1-1, with 7 bases lining up with TRBD1. The CDR3 nucleotides read TGTGCCAGCAGTGAATGGGGAAGGGGGCAACATGAAGCTTTCTTT. Translating gives CASSEWGRGQHEAFF.